This T cell receptor (beta chain) was captured in a study of T-cell memory formation after mild COVID-19. General observations from the study: Contracting clones from day 15 to 85 had balanced CD4/CD8; later expanders favoured CD4+.

This clonotype was found many times. Antigen specificity is unknown. The CDR3 length is 15 residues. Germline V lookup: CDR1 SGDLS, CDR2 YYNGEE. V gave up 0 bases and J gave up 3 bases, with 10 bases separating them. TCRdb re-derived calls from the 5' RACE reads in MiXCR, one entry per CDR3 protein. The sample carries approximately 100,000 distinct CDR3 sequences, approximately 12% recorded once. The sequence derives from a man younger than 30 who had mild COVID-19 (a few samples of this study predate the infection). Cell type and time point are not known. The chain joins TRBV9 to TRBJ2-1, with a tentative D call TRBD2 (6 bases). Sequencing input: PBMCs or a T cell subset sorted from them (not recorded which). In nucleotides, the CDR3 is TGTGCCAGCAGCGTAGCTGGACTAAGCTACAATGAGCAGTTCTTC. Translation gives CASSVAGLSYNEQFF.